The 19 T cell receptor beta chains presented below share a single source sample, sequenced in a study of blood T cell repertoires in COVID-19. Only in-frame clones appear in the TCRdb table, and some are missing; sequencing was by immunoSEQ multiplex PCR. The data show around 280,000 clones, with around nine tenths seen just once and around 11% held by the top ten. Sequencing was performed on peripheral blood. The source of these receptors is a woman aged 30 to 39 with COVID-19, enrolled during active disease.

The chain joins TRBV3-1 (or the pseudogene TRBV3-2) to TRBJ2-7; TRBD2 might be the D (6 bases). The CDR3 sequence is 16 residues long. CDR1 and CDR2 from the germline V gene are LGHDT and YNNKEL (reference sequence). The V gene lost 2 bases and the J gene lost 0 bases, with 14 bases spanning the gap. The chain's CDR3 is CASSQPAGLSSYEQYF. The CDR3 bases are TGTGCCAGCAGCCAACCAGCGGGCCTGAGCTCCTACGAGCAGTACTTC.

The chain joins TRBV5-1 to TRBJ2-7, with 8 bases that match TRBD2. With V trimmed by 4 bases and J by 7 bases, 4 bases remained unmatched. The CDR3 loop spans 12 amino acids. Germline CDR1 reads SGHRS; CDR2 reads YFSETQ. The CDR3 loop is CASSREGVEQYF. In DNA form, the CDR3 reads TGCGCCAGCAGCCGGGAGGGGGTAGAGCAGTACTTC.

V gene TRBV6-5 combines with J gene TRBJ1-1; the match to TRBD1 covers 9 bases. The V gene's germline CDR1 is MNHEY and CDR2 SVGAGI. Trimming removed 4 bases from V and 4 bases from J; junction bases left unmatched: 10. The CDR3 length is 16 residues. This CDR3 is CASSFSGTGIGTEAFF. CDR3 nucleotides: TGTGCCAGCAGTTTTTCCGGGACAGGGATCGGCACTGAAGCTTTCTTT.

V is TRBV5-1 and J is TRBJ2-4; the D gene is possibly TRBD2 (6 bases). Trimming shortened V by 0 bases and J by 3 bases, and 16 bases separated the two germline ends. The CDR3 sequence is 17 residues long. Germline V gene lookup returns CDR1 SGHRS and CDR2 YFSETQ. This chain's CDR3 is CASSLDLSGGVKNIQYF. The CDR3 DNA is TGCGCCAGCAGCTTGGATCTGAGCGGAGGGGTCAAAAACATTCAGTACTTC. Full variable domain (rest looked up from reference TRBV5-1 and TRBJ2-4): KAGVTQTPRYLIKTRGQQVTLSCSPISGHRSVSWYQQTPGQGLQFLFEYFSETQRNKGNFPGRFSGRQFSNSRSEMNVSTLELGDSALYLCASSLDLSGGVKNIQYFGAGTRLSVL.

In regard to this clone: Distinct nucleotide sequences in the sample also encode this CDR3. V usage is TRBV5-4 and J usage is TRBJ2-2, with D hard to call. With 2 bases removed from V and 4 bases from J, the gap between germline ends came to 3 bases. CDR3 length equals 12 residues. CDR1 is SGHNT, CDR2 YYREEE, per germline (reference sequence). As DNA, the CDR3 is TGTGCCAGCAGCTTCGGCACCGGGGAGCTGTTTTTT. It encodes CASSFGTGELFF.

The chain has TRBV30 and TRBJ2-6, with TRBD1 as a possible D gene (7 bases). The CDR3 spans 14 residues. The V end was cut by 1 base, the J end by 11 bases, with 15 bases between. Germline CDR1 is GTSNPN and CDR2 is SVGIG (reference sequence). As DNA, the CDR3 is TGTGCCTGGAGTGCCGGAGGGCAGGGGGACGTCCTGACTTTC. Its translation: CAWSAGGQGDVLTF.

This clone was counted between two and nine times. The chain carries TRBV9 and TRBJ1-6; tentatively, D is TRBD1 (5 bases). This CDR3 is 15 amino acids long. The V end lost 0 bases, the J end lost 9 bases, and 13 bases lay between the germline ends. Germline loops: CDR1 SGDLS, CDR2 YYNGEE. The DNA for the CDR3 is TGTGCCAGCAGCGTAGTTTCAGGGCAAGGTTCACCCCTCCACTTT. This gives the protein CASSVVSGQGSPLHF.

The rearrangement uses TRBV27 and TRBJ2-1; possible D gene TRBD2, 6 bases. The V end was cut by 10 bases, the J end by 6 bases, with 19 bases between. Germline lookup yields CDR1 MNHEY and CDR2 SMNVEV (reference sequence). This CDR3 has 14 residues. Here the CDR3 DNA reads TGTGCCATCCAATCCTCTAGCGTAAGCAATGAGCAGTTCTTC. The encoded protein is CAIQSSSVSNEQFF.

V is TRBV4-2 and J is TRBJ1-6; a weak D match, TRBD1 (5 bases). CDR1 is LGHNA and CDR2 is YNFKEQ in the germline V gene. Trimming took off 3 bases at V and 9 bases at J, with 24 bases between the two ends. This CDR3 is built from 18 residues. The CDR3 loop is CASSQDPWGGVVSSPLHF. CDR3 nucleotides: TGTGCCAGCAGCCAGGACCCCTGGGGGGGAGTCGTGTCTTCACCCCTCCACTTT.

This chain connects TRBV11-2 to TRBJ2-7, with TRBD1 as a possible D gene (6 bases). The CDR3 sequence is 15 residues long. The V and J ends lost 8 bases and 2 bases respectively, with 19 bases between them. Germline loops: CDR1 SGHAT, CDR2 FQNNGV. The CDR3 loop reads CASGTYRDKTYEQYF. For the CDR3, the DNA is TGTGCCAGCGGAACCTACCGGGACAAAACCTACGAGCAGTACTTC.

This clone occurred many times. This sequence joins TRBV7-9 and TRBJ2-3; D perhaps matches TRBD2 (7 bases). Trimming took 6 bases from V and 6 from J, leaving 13 bases between them. Germline V gene lookup returns CDR1 SEHNR and CDR2 FQNEAQ (reference sequence). The length of the CDR3 is 13 residues. CDR3 sequence (DNA): TGTGCCAGCAGTAGCCGGGGGGCTGATACGCAGTATTTT. It specifies CASSSRGADTQYF.

V is TRBV28 and J is TRBJ2-7; the D gene is possibly TRBD1 (6 bases). Germline CDR1 MDHEN, CDR2 SYDVKM. The CDR3 is made up of 13 amino acids. The V end was cut by 3 bases, the J end by 3 bases, with 9 bases between. The CDR3 region is CASSLGHFYEQYF. The CDR3 DNA is TGTGCCAGCAGTTTGGGACACTTCTACGAGCAGTACTTC.

The DNA of the CDR3 is TGCGCCAGCAGCGCCAGACAGGGGGCTGGGACAGATACGCAGTATTTT. It codes for CASSARQGAGTDTQYF. This chain connects TRBV5-1 to TRBJ2-3, with TRBD1 matching 10 bases. This CDR3 has 16 residues. V dropped 4 bases and J dropped 3; count of bases not matched to a gene: 8. Germline V gene sequence: CDR1 SGHRS, CDR2 YFSETQ.

This sequence joins TRBV28 and TRBJ1-4; tentatively, D is TRBD1 (5 bases). CDR1 is MDHEN and CDR2 is SYDVKM in the germline V gene. The CDR3 consists of 14 residues. Trimming took 2 bases from V and 6 from J, leaving 10 bases between them. The CDR3 sequence: CASSLQGRDEKLFF. The CDR3 DNA is TGTGCCAGCAGTTTACAGGGTCGGGATGAAAAACTGTTTTTT.

V usage is TRBV19 and J usage is TRBJ2-3, with 13 nucleotides matching TRBD2. Germline CDR1 and CDR2: LNHDA and SQIVND (reference sequence). The CDR3 has 14 residues. The J segment lost 5 bases and the V segment lost 10 bases, leaving 6 bases of the junction unmatched. In nucleotides, the CDR3 is TGTGCCACCGCCACTAGCGGGAGGGGAGATACGCAGTATTTT. Amino acid sequence: CATATSGRGDTQYF.

This chain connects TRBV30 to TRBJ2-7; 7 nucleotides agree with TRBD1. This CDR3 is built from 13 residues. CDR1 is GTSNPN and CDR2 is SVGIG in the germline V gene (reference sequence). With V trimmed by 1 base and J by 2 bases, 2 bases remained unmatched. CDR3 sequence reads: CAWSGGQPYEQYF. DNA of the CDR3: TGTGCCTGGAGTGGGGGACAGCCCTACGAGCAGTACTTC.

The chain is built from TRBV28 and TRBJ1-5; 11 nucleotides match TRBD1. Trimming removed 8 bases from V and 5 bases from J; junction bases left unmatched: 5. The CDR3 length is 14 residues. Germline-derived CDR1 and CDR2 are MDHEN and SYDVKM. Here the CDR3 reads CASLGQGGDQPQHF. The CDR3 DNA reads TGTGCCAGCCTGGGACAGGGGGGCGATCAGCCCCAGCATTTT.

Only a few counts were recorded for this clone. The chain carries TRBV29-1 and TRBJ1-1; D is undetermined. This CDR3 has 12 amino acids. Germline CDR1 reads SQVTM; CDR2 reads ANQGSEA. Trimming pared 7 bases from V and 0 bases from J, leaving 9 bases between. The CDR3 region is CSGVRMNTEAFF. The CDR3 nucleotides read TGCAGCGGGGTGAGGATGAACACTGAAGCTTTCTTT.

V and J are TRBV9 and TRBJ2-3; D possibly corresponds to TRBD1 (6 bases). The CDR3 is 15 residues long. Germline loops: CDR1 SGDLS, CDR2 YYNGEE. The V end was cut by 0 bases, the J end by 2 bases, with 10 bases between. CDR3 loop: CASSVGTGPTDTQYF. The CDR3 DNA reads TGTGCCAGCAGCGTAGGAACAGGGCCCACAGATACGCAGTATTTT.